A selection of T cell receptor beta chains follows, all from one sample in a study of blood T cell repertoires in COVID-19. Method: immunoSEQ multiplex PCR; TCRdb's copy keeps in-frame clones and lacks some. The sample lists some 70,000 clones, 70% to 85% occurring once. Sequencing was carried out using peripheral blood. The receptor source for this set is a man aged 50 or older with COVID-19, enrolled during active disease. Each CDR3 is given without its conserved first and last residue.

v_gene	j_gene	CDR3aa
TRBV5-5	TRBJ2-7	ASSIGQNYEQY
TRBV7-2	TRBJ1-1	ASSLAGQGYTEAF
TRBV14	TRBJ2-1	ASSQDGPAGHYNEQF
TRBV7-6	TRBJ1-4	ASSLSLDREVF
TRBV5-1	TRBJ2-3	ASRSTSGGTDTQY
TRBV5-1	TRBJ2-5	ASSSTSGGPETQY
TRBV4-1	TRBJ2-7	ASSQSRGYNEQY
TRBV5-1	TRBJ2-5	ASSSGTGGQETQY
TRBV5-1	TRBJ2-2	ASSLAPGTGGTGELF
TRBV10-3	TRBJ1-5	AISESTSQPQH
TRBV5-5	TRBJ1-2	ASSSGIMMYYGYT
TRBV5-6	TRBJ1-2	ASSSLSLEFGYT
TRBV19	TRBJ2-3	ASSIGENTQY
TRBV3-1/TRBV3-2	TRBJ2-7	ASSPERTRFYEQY
TRBV14	TRBJ2-3	ASSQGGRDTQY
TRBV6-5	TRBJ1-5	AGQGRSNQPQH
TRBV7-2	TRBJ2-1	ASSGPGTGSSYNEQF
TRBV30	TRBJ2-5	AWSVLPETQY
TRBV29-1	TRBJ2-2	SVADDRQYTGELF
TRBV19	TRBJ2-7	ASSPNRERNEQY
TRBV20-1	TRBJ2-5	SAFREGNQY
TRBV27	TRBJ2-1	ASSSFGTSWNEQF
TRBV5-5	TRBJ1-4	ASTLGTGSNEKLF
TRBV5-4	TRBJ2-7	ASSLVGQGVGEQY
TRBV9	TRBJ2-1	ASSVVAGGSYNEQF
TRBV10-3	TRBJ2-3	AISDRLAGDTDTQY
TRBV6-5	TRBJ2-1	ASSYSGGVNNEQF
TRBV6-5	TRBJ1-2	ASSYLSGAAYGYT
TRBV11-2	TRBJ2-7	ASSPLTGRTYEQY
TRBV5-6	TRBJ1-1	ASSLRGSGGWTEAF
TRBV18	TRBJ1-2	ASSPPLPGDRSGYT
TRBV2	TRBJ1-1	ASSVGTRNTEAF
TRBV11-2	TRBJ2-2	ASSRGFVAGELF
TRBV6-5	TRBJ2-5	AREGTESQETQY
TRBV6-2/TRBV6-3	TRBJ2-7	ASSYGGGEQY
TRBV10-2	TRBJ2-7	ASNLAGGNEQY
TRBV7-9	TRBJ1-5	ASSPGLDSNQPQH
TRBV5-1	TRBJ2-3	ASRTSRGPGDTQY
TRBV7-9	TRBJ1-6	ASSPRQGDSPLH
TRBV10-3	TRBJ2-1	AIAGDSVNNEQF
TRBV3-1/TRBV3-2	TRBJ2-7	ASSHHSYEQY
TRBV19	TRBJ2-7	ASSNGGEGMQY
TRBV4-1	TRBJ2-3	ASSQDRAISTDTQY
TRBV4-1	TRBJ1-1	ASSQVPSRGRLLAF
TRBV5-1	TRBJ2-2	ASSSTGLGGELF
TRBV4-3	TRBJ2-7	ASSQTAEGGGPYEQY
TRBV6-5	TRBJ1-3	ASSYSLRGAGNTIY
TRBV11-3	TRBJ2-7	ASSFNSYEQY
TRBV6-2/TRBV6-3	TRBJ2-7	ASSYSAGSYEQY
TRBV5-1	TRBJ1-1	ASSSDGGEAEAF
TRBV19	TRBJ2-4	ASSMGHHQLAKNIQY
TRBV3-1/TRBV3-2	TRBJ1-2	ASSQATGRDGYT
TRBV2	TRBJ1-6	ASNLDTQIYNSPLH
TRBV5-1	TRBJ1-2	ASSLANRGSDGYT
TRBV4-1	TRBJ2-3	ASSQAFGTSGGSTDTQY
TRBV10-3	TRBJ2-1	AISPGLAVVSGHEQF
TRBV6-5	TRBJ1-1	ASNRQGVVTEAF